This T cell receptor (beta chain) derives from a study of regulatory T cells in long-lasting Graves disease. Relying on iRepertoire HTBI primers and Arm-PCR of CDR3 regions, the team built TCR beta libraries. Each CDR3 protein is one row after TCRdb ran MiXCR on the multiplex PCR reads. The profile covers roughly 610,000 distinct CDR3 sequences, with roughly 15% appearing a single time and 18% taken by the ten largest. The germline CDR1 and CDR2 sequences are DFQATT and SNEGSKA (reference sequence). This CDR3 region has 14 residues. Trimming left V 1 base short and J 0 bases short, with 7 bases between. There are a few counts of this clonotype. The antigen remains undetermined. The time point here: newly diagnosed GD, antithyroid drugs for less than 3 months. With RNA extracted from PBMCs as input, the TCR library was made. Findings and caveats of the study: The study found persistent patients shared more public clonotypes (around 2,500) than new patients (approximately 870).

The same specimen was also included in a second study, on T cells in Graves' hyperthyroidism and ophthalmopathy.

This TCR was sampled from a woman in her 30s with Graves disease. This sample comprised peripheral blood mononuclear cells (PBMCs), obtained at new diagnosis, from a patient treated with antithyroid drugs. The chain is built from TRBV20-1 and TRBJ2-1, with D perhaps matching TRBD2 (5 bases). The DNA for the CDR3 is TGCAGTGCTAGAGGGAGCGGCTCCTACAATGAGCAGTTCTTC. It is translated as CSARGSGSYNEQFF.